These 10 T cell receptor beta chains were sequenced from one sample in a study of T cells after yellow fever vaccination. One entry per CDR3 protein results from TCRdb running MiXCR on the 5' RACE reads. Among a few hundred thousand distinct CDR3 sequences listed, 19% were seen once. The sequenced sample was PBMCs, obtained 15 days after the yellow fever booster vaccination. The source is a young man who received the YFV17D yellow fever vaccine.

V is TRBV30 and J is TRBJ2-2; D possibly uses TRBD1 or TRBD2 (5 bases each). Germline V gives CDR1 GTSNPN, CDR2 SVGIG (reference sequence). The CDR3 is 14 residues long. V lost 3 bases and J lost 7, with 15 bases in between. The CDR3 nucleotides read TGTGCCTGGAGCCTCCTGGGGGTTGGCGGGGAGCTGTTTTTT. Translating it yields CAWSLLGVGGELFF.

The CDR3 loop is CASRSTGDEQFF. The CDR3 DNA reads as TGTGCCAGCAGATCCACTGGGGATGAGCAGTTCTTC. The J gene is TRBJ2-1, the V gene TRBV6-2 or TRBV6-3, with no clear D. Trimming removed 6 bases from V and 8 bases from J, with 11 bases in between. CDR1 is MNHEY, CDR2 SVGEGT, per germline. This CDR3 has 12 residues.

There are a few counts of this clonotype. V is TRBV20-1 and J is TRBJ1-3, with D unresolved. CDR3 length: 9 residues. The germline V gene encodes CDR1 DFQATT and CDR2 SNEGSKA (reference sequence). CDR3 sequence reads: CSRRNTIYF. The CDR3 DNA is TGCAGCCGTAGAAACACCATATATTTT.

This clonotype came up many times. The J gene is TRBJ1-1, the V gene TRBV12-3 or TRBV12-4, with 11 bases identical to TRBD1. Trimming removed 1 base from V and 4 bases from J; junction bases left unmatched: 2. The CDR3 covers 15 residues. The CDR3 DNA sequence: TGTGCCAGCAGTTTAGGCGGGACAGGGGGCACTGAAGCTTTCTTT. This sequence encodes CASSLGGTGGTEAFF.

This clonotype was counted only a few times. This chain joins TRBV10-1 and TRBJ2-3; D might be TRBD2 (6 bases). V was pared by 0 bases and J by 4 bases, with 11 bases between. CDR1 is WNHNN, CDR2 SYGVQD, per germline (reference sequence). The CDR3 is 15 amino acids. The CDR3 DNA reads as TGCGCCAGCAGTGAGTCAATCGGGGAGGCAGATACGCAGTATTTT. It translates to CASSESIGEADTQYF.

This chain connects TRBV28 to TRBJ2-5, with D tentatively TRBD2 (6 bases). Germline CDR1 MDHEN, CDR2 SYDVKM. The CDR3 totals 16 residues. Trimming pared 7 bases from V and 2 bases from J, leaving 20 bases between. As DNA, the CDR3 is TGTGCCAGCACCAGTTTGGTCGTTGGAGGGCAAGAGACCCAGTACTTC. Translation gives CASTSLVVGGQETQYF.

This clonotype was found a few times. The genes are TRBV5-5 and TRBJ2-5; D is undetermined. This CDR3 is 16 amino acids long. Germline-derived CDR1 and CDR2 are SGHKS and YYEKEE (reference sequence). The ends were cut back, 0 bases at V and 1 base at J, with 13 bases in the middle. CDR3: CASSLARLGSQETQYF. In DNA form, the CDR3 reads TGTGCCAGCAGCTTGGCCCGGTTAGGATCCCAAGAGACCCAGTACTTC.

This clonotype was found a few times. The V and J genes are TRBV29-1 and TRBJ2-5, with D perhaps TRBD1 or TRBD2 (5 bases each). The CDR3 extends over 12 amino acids. CDR1 and CDR2 (germline): SQVTM, ANQGSEA. Trimming stripped 7 bases from V and 3 bases from J, with 12 bases between. The CDR3, as DNA: TGCAGCGGGGGGACGGAGGAAGAGACCCAGTACTTC. It specifies CSGGTEEETQYF.

CDR3: CASSEGQENSPLHF. CDR3 in DNA: TGTGCCAGCAGCGAGGGACAGGAAAATTCACCCCTCCACTTT. The rearrangement links TRBV7-9 to TRBJ1-6, with 8 bases identical to TRBD1. Germline V lookup: CDR1 SEHNR, CDR2 FQNEAQ (reference sequence). Trimming removed 5 bases from V and 7 bases from J; junction bases left unmatched: 4. The CDR3 totals 14 residues.

The V call is TRBV7-9, the J call TRBJ2-5, with D possibly TRBD2 on 5 matching bases. Trimming left V 1 base short and J 7 bases short, with 22 bases between. CDR3 size: 17 residues. The germline CDR1 and CDR2 sequences are SEHNR and FQNEAQ (reference sequence). The CDR3 DNA reads TGTGCCAGCAGCTTAGGAATTCTAGAGAGGACTCGGCTGACCCAGTACTTC. It yields the protein CASSLGILERTRLTQYF. Complete variable domain (other parts from reference TRBV7-9 and TRBJ2-5): DTGVSQNPRHKITKRGQNVTFRCDPISEHNRLYWYRQTLGQGPEFLTYFQNEAQLEKSRLLSDRFSAERPKGSFSTLEIQRTEQGDSAMYLCASSLGILERTRLTQYFGPGTRLLVL.